The 14 T cell receptor beta chains below were found in one sample sequenced in a study of blood T cells in healthy people across ages. Sample-barcoded 5' priming and a J-beta primer mix drove a second PCR of about 6 to 12 cycles. TCRdb re-called the 5' RACE reads through MiXCR, storing one row per CDR3 protein. Among 800,000 or so distinct CDR3 sequences listed, approximately 59% were seen once. Sequencing was done on a sample of blood. The receptors come from a man aged 25 to 40 in good health.

The chain combines TRBV20-1 with TRBJ2-1, with 7 positions matching TRBD2. J lost 0 bases, V lost 0 bases, and 8 bases had no gene match. This CDR3 spans 17 amino acids. Germline CDR1 reads DFQATT; CDR2 reads SNEGSKA (reference sequence). The CDR3 DNA sequence: TGCAGTGCTAGAGATTGGATGAGCGGGGCCTCCTACAATGAGCAGTTCTTC. This translates into CSARDWMSGASYNEQFF.

V is TRBV3-1 and J is TRBJ2-1, with TRBD1 as a possible D gene (5 bases). Trimming left V 7 bases short and J 7 bases short, with 20 bases between. The V gene's germline CDR1 is LGHDT and CDR2 YNNKEL (reference sequence). This CDR3 contains 15 residues. This CDR3 is CASTLTEVSRNEQFF. The CDR3 bases are TGTGCCAGCACCCTGACAGAAGTGTCTCGGAATGAGCAGTTCTTC.

In this sample, this clonotype turned up once. The chain links TRBV6-1 to TRBJ2-3; either TRBD1 or TRBD2 may supply D (5 bases each). There are 13 residues in the CDR3. Germline CDR1 and CDR2: MNHNS and SASEGT. The germline V and J ends were trimmed by 6 bases and 6 bases, with 13 bases remaining between them. For the CDR3, the DNA is TGTGCCAGCAGGGGGTGGGGGTTCGATACGCAGTATTTT. This codes for CASRGWGFDTQYF.

The rearrangement joins TRBV27 to TRBJ1-2, with 8 bases aligning to TRBD1. Per the germline V gene, CDR1 is MNHEY and CDR2 is SMNVEV (reference sequence). J lost 6 bases, V lost 4 bases, and 10 bases had no gene match. The CDR3 sequence is 15 residues long. CDR3 protein: CASSSQGAVRNGYTF. In DNA, the CDR3 is TGTGCCAGCAGTTCTCAGGGGGCGGTTAGAAATGGCTACACCTTC.

This clonotype showed up just a few times. The chain carries TRBV6-6 and TRBJ2-5, with 13 bases matching TRBD2. The trim removed 5 bases at V and 3 bases at J, leaving 12 bases unmatched. Germline values: CDR1 MNHNY, CDR2 SVGAGI (reference sequence). CDR3 size: 18 residues. The CDR3 region has the DNA TGTGCCAGCAGTCCCCCGCGAGGACTAGCGGGGGTAAAAGAGACCCAGTACTTC. Its protein product is CASSPPRGLAGVKETQYF.

The chain combines TRBV7-2 with TRBJ2-7, with 8 bases aligning to TRBD1. V lost 5 bases to trimming and J lost 3 bases; unmatched junction nucleotides: 12. Germline-derived CDR1 and CDR2 are SGHTA and FQGNSA. This CDR3 comprises 16 residues. CDR3 sequence: CASSVAPGQVGYEQYF. The CDR3 nucleotides are TGTGCCAGCAGCGTCGCCCCGGGACAGGTTGGCTACGAGCAGTACTTC. Variable domain in full (rest from reference TRBV7-2 and TRBJ2-7): GAGVSQSPSNKVTEKGKDVELRCDPISGHTALYWYRQSLGQGLEFLIYFQGNSAPDKSGLPSDRFSAERTGGSVSTLTIQRTQQEDSAVYLCASSVAPGQVGYEQYFGPGTRLTVT.

Comment on this clonotype: At one end, the junction sequence differs from germline, possibly due to a read error. The J gene is TRBJ1-5, the V gene TRBV28, with D unclear. There are 11 residues in the CDR3. Germline-derived CDR1 and CDR2 are MDHEN and SYDVKM. The CDR3 region is CASSLYQPQHF. CDR3 in DNA: TGTGCCAGCAGCTTATATCAGCCCCAGCATTTT.

V usage is TRBV20-1 and J usage is TRBJ2-3; D remains ambiguous. The CDR3 covers 12 residues. V was clipped by 5 bases and J by 8 bases, with 14 bases between them. Germline assignment: CDR1 DFQATT and CDR2 SNEGSKA (reference sequence). The CDR3 reads CSAPKGSGTQYF. CDR3 coding DNA: TGCAGTGCTCCAAAAGGGTCGGGTACGCAGTATTTT.

This clonotype came up a few times. V and J are TRBV7-9 and TRBJ1-4, with 8 bases that match TRBD1. Losses at the gene ends were 5 bases for V and 8 bases for J; bases not matched to a gene: 10. Looked up from germline, CDR1 is SEHNR and CDR2 is FQNEAQ (reference sequence). CDR3 length: 15 residues. In nucleotides, the CDR3 is TGTGCCAGCAGCGCCGGACAGGGACTTTTGGAAAAACTGTTTTTT. It is translated as CASSAGQGLLEKLFF.

V and J are TRBV5-5 and TRBJ2-4; no clear D. The closer fit of TRBJ2-7 to the DNA end suggests the J call may be wrong. The germline V gene has CDR1 SGHKS and CDR2 YYEKEE (reference sequence). The CDR3 runs 13 residues. The CDR3 nucleotides are TGTGCCAGCAGCCACGGGCTTAACTACGAGCAGTACTTC. It yields the protein CASSHGLNYEQYF.

The chain couples TRBV9 to TRBJ2-7; D is uncertain. Trimming took 0 bases from V and 4 from J, leaving 20 bases between them. The CDR3 length is 17 residues. Per the germline V gene, CDR1 is SGDLS and CDR2 is YYNGEE. DNA of the CDR3: TGTGCCAGCAGCGTAGCTACTCATGACACGTGCATGTACGAGCAGTACTTC. Its translation is CASSVATHDTCMYEQYF.

This clonotype was seen a few times. The chain is built from TRBV5-1 and TRBJ2-7; 10 bases align to TRBD1. The junction had 11 bases not matched to a gene; V was cut back by 4 bases and J by 7 bases. The germline V gene has CDR1 SGHRS and CDR2 YFSETQ. The CDR3 is 15 amino acids. The CDR3 loop is CASSQGTGVRGEQYF. In nucleotides, the CDR3 is TGCGCCAGCAGCCAAGGGACAGGGGTTCGCGGAGAGCAGTACTTC.

CDR3 coding DNA: TGTGCCAGCAGTTCTCCTGGGGGACAGGGGGCCCACAAGCAGTACTTC. Translating it yields CASSSPGGQGAHKQYF. The chain combines TRBV28 with TRBJ2-7; 12 nucleotides match TRBD1. The CDR3 runs to 16 residues. Germline CDR1 MDHEN, CDR2 SYDVKM. Trimming took 4 bases from V and 8 from J; bases not matched to a gene: 12.

About this clonotype itself: An end of the junction does not agree with germline; a read error may underlie this. This chain links TRBV7-3 with TRBJ2-5; TRBD2 aligns across 9 bases. Germline V gives CDR1 SGHTA, CDR2 FQGTGA. The CDR3 is 15 residues long. CDR3 bases: TGTGCCAGCAGCCTAAGCGGGGGGTACGGAGAGACACAGTACTTC. This translates into CASSLSGGYGETQYF.